The entry below gives a single TCR beta chain sequence along with its context. What it binds is not known. The record originates from a study of T cell clonotyping in hematopoietic cell transplantation. Study results and caveats: Cells were unsorted, so CD4 and CD8 contributions were not separated. Pathologically expanded recipient clonotypes increased progressively from day 30 to day 180 as diversity fell.

Assay: immunoSEQ multiplex PCR; the TCRdb copy retains only in-frame clones and omits some. The table includes roughly 5,000 clones, under 90% detected once. Trimming pared 4 bases from V and 1 base from J, leaving 15 bases between. Germline V gene lookup returns CDR1 SGHRS and CDR2 YFSETQ. The CDR3 covers 16 residues. The V gene is TRBV5-1, the J gene TRBJ1-3; D is unresolved. Source: peripheral blood mononuclear cells, taken 100 days after allogeneic stem cell transplant. The source is a male patient aged 70 to 85 who had an allogeneic stem cell transplant from an unrelated donor, so T cells may come from the graft donor. Some clones in this sample may be carry-over from other donors' samples. CDR3 nucleotides: TGCGCCAGCAGCCCCCTTTTTGCGGCGTCTGGAAACACCATATATTTT. Its protein product is CASSPLFAASGNTIYF.